The 11 T cell receptor beta chains in this list originate from one sample, sequenced in a study of CD8+CD57+ T cells in acquired aplastic anemia. The patients chosen for sequencing had shown expansion of CD8+CD57+ cells (detected by flow cytometry). TCR beta VDJ and CDR3 profiles were obtained from a genomic DNA template. MiXCR, applied by TCRdb to the reads, yields one record per CDR3 protein. Here the sample spans a few hundred thousand distinct CDR3 sequences, roughly 80% being singletons. Material: sorted CD4+, CD8+, or CD8+CD57+ T cells (not recorded which) from PBMCs. These receptors all stem from a human donor with aplastic anemia.

The genes are TRBV7-8 and TRBJ2-3; D may be TRBD1 or TRBD2 (5 bases each). Germline CDR1 is SGHVS and CDR2 is FQNEAQ. The CDR3 contains 15 residues. Trimming cost V 0 bases and J 15 bases, with 22 bases left between them. CDR3 nucleotide sequence: TGTGCCAGCAGCTTAGCGGGACGTCGCGATACTCAGTATTATTTT. This codes for CASSLAGRRDTQYYF.

This clonotype has only a few counts. Germline and junction disagree at one end, which may indicate a read error. V usage is TRBV7-2 and J usage is TRBJ2-3, with 9 bases matching TRBD1. Germline lookup yields CDR1 SGHTA and CDR2 FQGNSA. The CDR3 loop spans 14 amino acids. The CDR3 sequence is CASSSGQGYGYTFF. The CDR3 DNA follows: TGTGCCAGCAGCTCGGGACAGGGCTATGGCTACACCTTCTTT.

The rearrangement links TRBV15 to TRBJ2-1; D is unclear. The J call is doubtful: the DNA matches TRBJ2-7 better. The germline V gene has CDR1 LNHNV and CDR2 YYDKDF (reference sequence). CDR3 length: 14 amino acids. The CDR3 DNA reads as TGTGCCACCAGCATAGGCAGCTTGTCAGAGAAGCAGTACTTC. Translation: CATSIGSLSEKQYF.

Of note for this clonotype: Without the conserved terminal phenylalanine or tryptophan, this CDR3 likely stems from a read error. The limits of the CDR3 on the DNA are not certain, so only TCRdb's listed CDR3 is given. This chain links TRBV7-2 with TRBJ2-3; the table's D call TRBD1 went unverified against the DNA. The CDR3 adds up to 13 amino acids, both ends counted. Germline lookup yields CDR1 SGHTA and CDR2 FQGNSA. The CDR3 is CASSLAARAGTYA.

A word on this clonotype: The conserved phenylalanine or tryptophan normally closing the CDR3 is absent here, so this likely arose from a read error. The chain recombines TRBV7-2 with TRBJ2-5; TRBD1 matches 8 bases. The J segment lost 5 bases and the V segment lost 11 bases, leaving 7 bases of the junction unmatched. Germline loops: CDR1 SGHTA, CDR2 FQGNSA. The CDR3 is made up of 12 amino acids. The DNA of the CDR3 is TGTGCCGGCCAGGGGGCGAGGGAGACCCAGTACTAC. It translates to CAGQGARETQYY.

This clonotype was counted a few times. The chain has TRBV15 and TRBJ2-5; D possibly matches TRBD1 or TRBD2 (5 bases each). Trimming took 1 base from V and 2 from J, leaving 11 bases between them. The CDR3 covers 15 residues. Germline V gene lookup returns CDR1 LNHNV and CDR2 YYDKDF (reference sequence). CDR3 protein: CATSRGDGTQETQYF. In nucleotides, the CDR3 is TGTGCCACCAGCAGAGGGGACGGAACGCAAGAGACCCAGTACTTC.

Concerning this clonotype: At one end the junction does not follow the germline gene, possibly because of a read error. The chain recombines TRBV9 with TRBJ2-7, with a possible D match to TRBD2 (7 bases). This CDR3 comprises 16 residues. CDR1 and CDR2 (germline): SGDLS, YYNGEE. The CDR3 region has the DNA TGTGCCAGCGGACTAGGGTCACCAGGGGAGGACTACAAGCAGTACTTC. Translation: CASGLGSPGEDYKQYF.

The chain carries TRBV9 and TRBJ2-3; 8 bases fit TRBD2. Losses at the gene ends were 4 bases for V and 4 bases for J; bases not matched to a gene: 8. This CDR3 has 15 amino acids. From germline, CDR1 is SGDLS and CDR2 YYNGEE. The CDR3 sequence is CASSRGGRIADTQYF. The CDR3 DNA reads as TGTGCCAGCAGCAGGGGCGGGAGGATCGCAGATACGCAGTATTTT. The full variable domain, its missing parts supplied by reference TRBV9 and TRBJ2-3, is DSGVTQTPKHLITATGQRVTLRCSPRSGDLSVYWYQQSLDQGLQFLIQYYNGEERAKGNILERFSAQQFPDLHSELNLSSLELGDSALYFCASSRGGRIADTQYFGPGTRLTVL.

The chain recombines TRBV2 with TRBJ2-1, with TRBD2 matching 7 bases. CDR1 is SNHLY, CDR2 FYNNEI, per germline. The CDR3 has 13 amino acids. The V gene end was trimmed by 4 bases and the J gene end by 9 bases; junction bases not matched to a gene: 6. This CDR3 is CASSGVGGVEQFF. As DNA, the CDR3 is TGTGCCAGCAGTGGGGTGGGGGGGGTTGAGCAGTTCTTC. Filled out from reference TRBV2 and TRBJ2-1, the complete variable domain reads EPEVTQTPSHQVTQMGQEVILRCVPISNHLYFYWYRQILGQKVEFLVSFYNNEISEKSEIFDDQFSVERPDGSNFTLKIRSTKLEDSAMYFCASSGVGGVEQFFGPGTRLTVL.

The rearrangement uses TRBV7-3 and TRBJ2-5, with 13 bases aligning to TRBD2. This CDR3 has 17 residues. Germline trimming cut 8 bases from V and 7 bases from J; bases unmatched to any gene: 16. Germline V CDR1 and CDR2: SGHTA, FQGTGA. The CDR3 sequence: CASCHPVTSGGHGTQYF. In DNA form, the CDR3 reads TGTGCCAGCTGCCATCCTGTGACTAGCGGGGGGCATGGGACCCAGTACTTC.

This chain connects TRBV15 to TRBJ2-7; no firm D call. V dropped 10 bases and J dropped 3 bases, with 19 bases sitting between them. The CDR3 is 14 residues long. The germline V gene has CDR1 LNHNV and CDR2 YYDKDF (reference sequence). DNA of the CDR3: TGTGCCAGCAGTTACGTCTACGGTAACTACGAGCAGTACTTC. It encodes CASSYVYGNYEQYF.